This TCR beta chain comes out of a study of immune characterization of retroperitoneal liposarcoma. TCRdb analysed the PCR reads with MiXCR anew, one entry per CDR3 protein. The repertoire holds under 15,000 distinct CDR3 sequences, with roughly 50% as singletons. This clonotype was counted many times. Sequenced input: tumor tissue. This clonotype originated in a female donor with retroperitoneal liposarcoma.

The CDR3, as DNA: TGTGCCAGCAGTTTAAGGTACTCCGGAGATACGCAGTATTTT. It encodes CASSLRYSGDTQYF. The chain recombines TRBV27 with TRBJ2-3; D is unclear. V was shortened by 2 bases and J by 5 bases, with 11 bases between the two germline ends. The CDR3 consists of 14 residues. In germline, CDR1 is MNHEY, CDR2 SMNVEV (reference sequence).